A selection of T cell receptor beta chains follows, all from one sample in a study of blood T cells in healthy people across ages. MiXCR was run by TCRdb on the 5' RACE reads, yielding one entry per CDR3 protein. This sample yields over 1,300,000 distinct CDR3 sequences, of which approximately 59% are seen a single time; over 5% belongs to the top ten. The sequenced sample was blood. The receptors come from a young man in good health. CDR3s include the opening cysteine and the closing phenylalanine or tryptophan. Each record gives: D gene, V gene, J gene, clone size, CDR3 protein, CDR3 DNA. A D gene is named only where the DNA matches it firmly. Clone size is given for some rows only: seen once, a few or many times, or a class if the clone is expanded.

-	TRBV28	TRBJ1-4	few	CASSDPHREKLFF	TGTGCCAGCAGCGATCCTCACAGGGAAAAACTGTTTTTT
-	TRBV29-1	TRBJ2-5	-	CSVERQMGETQYF	TGCAGCGTTGAAAGACAGATGGGGGAGACCCAGTACTTC
TRBD1	TRBV20-1	TRBJ1-2	-	CSALSNRGRRYGYTF	TGCAGTGCTTTGAGTAACAGGGGCCGGCGCTATGGCTACACCTTC
TRBD1	TRBV6-1	TRBJ2-7	-	CASSAGTGGSEQYF	TGTGCCAGCAGTGCTGGGACAGGGGGCAGCGAGCAGTACTTC
TRBD1	TRBV6-1	TRBJ1-2	once	CASRETGGDYGYTF	TGTGCCAGCAGAGAAACAGGGGGCGACTATGGCTACACCTTC
TRBD1	TRBV20-1	TRBJ2-7	-	CSARPGQASREQYF	TGCAGTGCTAGACCCGGACAGGCTTCGAGAGAGCAGTACTTC
TRBD1	TRBV7-9	TRBJ1-5	few	CASSLGGQINQPQHF	TGTGCCAGCAGCTTAGGGGGACAGATAAATCAGCCCCAGCATTTT
-	TRBV5-1	TRBJ1-2	-	CASSGGSQGHYGYTF	TGCGCCAGCAGCGGCGGGTCTCAGGGGCACTATGGCTACACCTTC
-	TRBV29-1	TRBJ1-3	-	CSVAGRLSGNTIYF	TGCAGCGTTGCGGGCCGATTATCTGGAAACACCATATATTTT
-	TRBV11-2	TRBJ2-3	few	CASSLGGSRADTQYF	TGTGCCAGCAGCTTAGGCGGGTCTAGGGCAGATACGCAGTATTTT
-	TRBV12-3/TRBV12-4	TRBJ2-1	-	CAGSPARAVYSYNEQFF	TGTGCCGGCAGCCCGGCCCGAGCGGTCTACTCCTACAATGAGCAGTTCTTC
TRBD2	TRBV29-1	TRBJ2-3	-	CSVFSGLAGVFVDTQYF	TGCAGCGTTTTCTCTGGACTAGCGGGCGTTTTTGTGGATACGCAGTATTTT
TRBD2	TRBV7-2	TRBJ2-7	few	CASRPTSGGSYEQYF	TGTGCCAGCAGACCTACTAGCGGGGGGTCCTACGAGCAGTACTTC
-	TRBV5-6	TRBJ2-7	-	CASSLQVLGYEQYF	TGTGCCAGCAGCTTACAGGTTTTGGGTTACGAGCAGTACTTC
TRBD1	TRBV6-5	TRBJ1-6	-	CASSSRGQNSPLHF	TGTGCCAGCAGTTCCAGGGGGCAAAATTCACCCCTCCACTTT
TRBD2	TRBV20-1	TRBJ2-7	-	CSALGGTSGYEQYF	TGCAGTGCCCTCGGTGGGACTAGCGGCTACGAGCAGTACTTC
TRBD1	TRBV20-1	TRBJ2-7	-	CSARIVGTETYEQYF	TGCAGTGCTAGGATTGTGGGGACAGAGACCTACGAGCAGTACTTC
-	TRBV4-1	TRBJ1-5	-	CASSQDGGYSNQPQHF	TGCGCCAGCAGCCAAGATGGAGGGTATAGCAATCAGCCCCAGCATTTT
-	TRBV2	TRBJ1-2	-	CASSEASGVGYTF	TGTGCCAGCAGTGAAGCTTCAGGGGTTGGCTACACCTTC
-	TRBV10-3	TRBJ1-6	-	CAISERGFYNSFLHF	TGTGCCATCAGTGAGCGGGGGTTCTATAATTCATTCCTCCACTTT
-	TRBV4-2	TRBJ1-2	-	CASSQFSIGGLVEGGYTF	TGTGCCAGCAGCCAATTTTCTATTGGGGGCCTAGTTGAGGGGGGCTACACCTTC
-	TRBV7-2	TRBJ1-4	few	CASSLTGGIEKLFF	TGTGCCAGCAGCTTAACTGGGGGGATTGAAAAACTGTTTTTT
TRBD1	TRBV6-5	TRBJ2-7	-	CASSYSAGTGAAYEQYF	TGTGCCAGCAGTTACTCGGCTGGGACAGGGGCCGCCTACGAGCAGTACTTC
-	TRBV20-1	TRBJ2-2	-	CSAMRRGKNGELFF	TGCAGTGCCATGAGACGGGGTAAAAATGGGGAGCTGTTTTTT
-	TRBV6-1	TRBJ2-5	-	CASSEMGPEETQYF	TGTGCCAGCAGTGAAATGGGACCGGAAGAGACCCAGTACTTC
TRBD2	TRBV20-1	TRBJ2-1	few	CSARRASGVDEQFF	TGCAGTGCTAGAAGGGCTAGCGGGGTTGATGAGCAGTTCTTC
TRBD2	TRBV20-1	TRBJ2-1	few	CSAPGLAGGSSSYNEQFF	TGCAGTGCTCCGGGACTAGCGGGGGGCTCTAGCTCCTACAATGAGCAGTTCTTC
TRBD1	TRBV7-8	TRBJ1-1	-	CASSIRQGITEAFF	TGTGCCAGCAGCATAAGACAGGGGATCACTGAAGCTTTCTTT
TRBD2	TRBV4-3	TRBJ2-1	-	CASSQGASGGVGEQFF	TGCGCCAGCAGCCAAGGCGCGAGCGGGGGGGTTGGGGAGCAGTTCTTC
-	TRBV7-2	TRBJ1-3	once	CASTSRGDPGNTIYF	TGTGCCAGCACCTCAAGGGGGGACCCTGGAAACACCATATATTTT
-	TRBV7-8	TRBJ2-4	-	CASSLVNGDIQYF	TGTGCCAGCAGCTTAGTTAACGGGGACATTCAGTACTTC
-	TRBV20-1	TRBJ2-2	-	CSAGRTLNTGELFF	TGCAGTGCTGGTCGTACACTTAACACCGGGGAGCTGTTTTTT
TRBD1	TRBV15	TRBJ2-7	-	CAASEVPRDSYEQYF	TGTGCCGCCAGCGAAGTTCCCCGGGACAGCTACGAGCAGTACTTC
-	TRBV29-1	TRBJ1-2	once	CSVDDTNGYTF	TGCAGCGTTGACGATACTAATGGCTACACCTTC
-	TRBV5-1	TRBJ2-1	once	CASSATEISYNEQFF	TGCGCCAGCAGTGCGACAGAAATATCCTACAATGAGCAGTTCTTC
TRBD1	TRBV4-3	TRBJ1-2	few	CASSPSQGVYGYTF	TGCGCCAGTAGCCCCAGTCAGGGGGTCTATGGCTACACCTTC
-	TRBV3-1	TRBJ1-2	-	CASSQVTTSYGYTF	TGTGCCAGCAGCCAAGTTACCACAAGCTATGGCTACACCTTC
TRBD2	TRBV27	TRBJ2-1	few	CASSHFPSGLDEQFF	TGTGCCAGCAGCCACTTCCCTAGCGGTCTCGATGAGCAGTTCTTC
-	TRBV10-1	TRBJ2-5	-	CASSETGRHQETQYF	TGCGCCAGCAGTGAGACCGGGAGACACCAAGAGACCCAGTACTTC
-	TRBV7-9	TRBJ2-1	-	CASSHPLSNEQFF	TGTGCCAGCAGCCACCCGCTCTCCAATGAGCAGTTCTTC
-	TRBV5-1	TRBJ2-1	-	CAKTSGSYNEQFF	TGCGCTAAGACCTCGGGGTCCTACAATGAGCAGTTCTTC
TRBD1	TRBV3-1	TRBJ2-1	-	CASSQDPSQGAFYNEQFF	TGTGCCAGCAGCCAAGACCCCTCACAGGGGGCTTTCTACAATGAGCAGTTCTTC
-	TRBV7-2	TRBJ2-1	-	CASSLLSGKAYNEQFF	TGTGCCAGCAGCTTATTATCCGGGAAAGCCTACAATGAGCAGTTCTTC
-	TRBV27	TRBJ1-5	few	CASSLAGAQPQHF	TGTGCCAGCAGTTTAGCAGGGGCTCAGCCCCAGCATTTT
-	TRBV7-2	TRBJ2-3	few	CASSLVQASTDTQYF	TGTGCCAGCAGCTTAGTGCAGGCGAGCACAGATACGCAGTATTTT
-	TRBV12-3/TRBV12-4	TRBJ2-5	many	CASSSPGTQYF	TGTGCCAGCAGTTCTCCGGGGACCCAGTACTTC